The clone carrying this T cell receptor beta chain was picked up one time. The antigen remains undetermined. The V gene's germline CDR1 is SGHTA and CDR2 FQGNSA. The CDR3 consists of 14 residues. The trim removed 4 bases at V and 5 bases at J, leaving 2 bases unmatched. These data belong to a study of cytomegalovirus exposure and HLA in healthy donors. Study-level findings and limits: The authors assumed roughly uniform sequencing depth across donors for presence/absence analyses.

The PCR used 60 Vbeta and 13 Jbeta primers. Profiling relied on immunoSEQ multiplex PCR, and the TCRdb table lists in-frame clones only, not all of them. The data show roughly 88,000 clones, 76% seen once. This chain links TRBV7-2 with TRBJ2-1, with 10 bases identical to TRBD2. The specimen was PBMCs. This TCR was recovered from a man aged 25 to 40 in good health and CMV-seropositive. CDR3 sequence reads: CASSSLAGDNEQFF. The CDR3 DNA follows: TGTGCCAGCAGCTCCCTAGCGGGAGACAATGAGCAGTTCTTC. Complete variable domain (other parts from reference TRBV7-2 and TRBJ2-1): GAGVSQSPSNKVTEKGKDVELRCDPISGHTALYWYRQSLGQGLEFLIYFQGNSAPDKSGLPSDRFSAERTGGSVSTLTIQRTQQEDSAVYLCASSSLAGDNEQFFGPGTRLTVL.